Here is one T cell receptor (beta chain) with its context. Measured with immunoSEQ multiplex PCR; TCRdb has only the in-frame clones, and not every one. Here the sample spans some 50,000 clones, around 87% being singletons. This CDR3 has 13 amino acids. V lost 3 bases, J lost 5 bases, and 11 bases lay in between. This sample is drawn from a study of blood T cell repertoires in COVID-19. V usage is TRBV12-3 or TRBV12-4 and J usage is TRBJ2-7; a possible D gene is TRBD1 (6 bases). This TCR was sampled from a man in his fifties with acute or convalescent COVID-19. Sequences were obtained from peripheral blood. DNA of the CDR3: TGTGCCAGCAGTTTTGGGGGCGGAAACGAGCAGTACTTC. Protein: CASSFGGGNEQYF.